This T cell receptor (beta chain) emerged from a study of cytomegalovirus exposure and HLA in healthy donors. Study-wide findings and caveats: About 87% or about 30% of the time was how often most TCR beta V segments were productive, according to an earlier analysis. Apart from CMV serostatus, no immune exposure information was available. In a later analysis, common viral pathogens appeared linked to several of the most significant clusters.

Germline CDR1 reads ENHRY; CDR2 reads SYGVKD. With 3 bases removed from V and 1 base from J, the gap between germline ends came to 10 bases. This CDR3 contains 15 residues. The PCR contained 60 Vbeta and 13 Jbeta primers. Sequencing used immunoSEQ multiplex PCR; TCRdb keeps in-frame clones, though not all of them. The data contain over 250,000 clones, 86% of them singletons. Comment on this clone: Its antigen remains unknown.

The source is a man between 35 and 55 years old in good health and CMV-seropositive. The chain recombines TRBV10-3 with TRBJ1-3; D may be TRBD1 (5 bases). The sample comprised PBMCs. The CDR3 DNA sequence: TGTGCCATCAGTGACGGCGGGGCTTCTGGAAACACCATATATTTT. Protein sequence: CAISDGGASGNTIYF.